This T cell receptor (beta chain) was captured by sequencing in a study of T cell responses to AZD1222 COVID-19 vaccine. Doses given second, at about 4 or about 12 weeks, were pooled. Study findings and constraints: Females outnumbered males among donors, who were mostly white British; clonal diversity was possibly underestimated. A rise in Spike-specific TCR breadth and depth followed two AZD1222 doses.

As to this clone: Antigen unknown.

This CDR3 comprises 16 residues. V shed 4 bases, J shed 1 base, and the junction held 9 bases outside the gene matches. Per the germline V gene, CDR1 is SGHTA and CDR2 is FQGNSA. Data came from immunoSEQ multiplex PCR; TCRdb stores just in-frame clones and leaves some out. The table lists roughly 180,000 clones, around 94% of them singletons. The clonotype was recovered from an adult who received the AZD1222 COVID-19 vaccine. The input for sequencing was peripheral blood, taken 28 days after the second AZD1222 dose. The chain combines TRBV7-2 with TRBJ2-5, with 7 bases lining up with TRBD2. CDR3 region: CASSSEGRVSQETQYF. The CDR3 coding sequence is TGTGCCAGCAGCTCCGAGGGGAGGGTATCCCAAGAGACCCAGTACTTC.